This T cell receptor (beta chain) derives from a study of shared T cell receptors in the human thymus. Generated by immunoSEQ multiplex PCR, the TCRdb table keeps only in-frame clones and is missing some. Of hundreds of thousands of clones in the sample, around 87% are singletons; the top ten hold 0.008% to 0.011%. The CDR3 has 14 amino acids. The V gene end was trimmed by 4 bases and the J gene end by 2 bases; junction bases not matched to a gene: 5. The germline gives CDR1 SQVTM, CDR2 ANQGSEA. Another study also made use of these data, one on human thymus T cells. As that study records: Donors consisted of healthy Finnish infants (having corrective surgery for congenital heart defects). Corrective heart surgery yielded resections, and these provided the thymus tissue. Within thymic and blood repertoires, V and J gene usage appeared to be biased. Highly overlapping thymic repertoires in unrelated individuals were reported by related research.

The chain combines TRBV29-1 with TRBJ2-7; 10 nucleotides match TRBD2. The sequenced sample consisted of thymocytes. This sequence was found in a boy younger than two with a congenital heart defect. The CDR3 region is CSVGLAGVTYEQYF. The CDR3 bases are TGCAGCGTTGGGCTAGCGGGAGTGACCTACGAGCAGTACTTC.